In this sample, the clone carrying this TCR beta chain turned up a few times. What it recognizes is unknown. Primed by a sample-barcoded 5' primer and a J-beta primer mix, a second PCR proceeded for about 6 to 12 cycles. One entry per CDR3 protein results from TCRdb running MiXCR on the 5' RACE reads. The table shows about 570,000 distinct CDR3 sequences, with about 28% occurring only once. Germline values: CDR1 KGHDR, CDR2 SFDVKD. There are 14 residues in the CDR3. V was pared by 0 bases and J by 8 bases, with 4 bases of the junction left unmatched. The data are from a study of blood T cells in healthy people across ages. Points from the study as a whole: Long-lived and aged donors differed, with more naive CD4+ cells and higher diversity in the long-lived.

The data were also submitted as part of a second study, on T cells of mothers and their children. Per that study: There were over 8 million TCR beta CDR3 reads from each mother and about 3 million from each child.

This rearrangement joins TRBV24-1 to TRBJ1-2; 8 bases line up with TRBD1. The sample consisted of blood. The clonotype originates from a boy aged 2 to 10 in good health. The CDR3 DNA follows: TGTGCCACCAGTGATTTGAGACAGGGGTTCGGCTACACCTTC. This translates into CATSDLRQGFGYTF.